What follows describes a single TCR beta chain. Its antigen remains unknown. Clones were read by immunoSEQ multiplex PCR, and TCRdb kept only the in-frame ones, dropping some. The profile shows about 60,000 clones, over 70% of them singletons. V shed 3 bases and J shed 0 bases, with 11 bases lying between them. CDR3 length: 15 residues. Germline V CDR1 and CDR2: MNHEY, SMNVEV (reference sequence). This sample is drawn from a study of pediatric ulcerative colitis. Study-wide results and caveats: In rectum, acute severe colitis had expanded clones and less diversity.

The source material was blood. The chain carries TRBV27 and TRBJ1-1; no clear D. The source of this sequence is a boy aged 10-17 years who was a control in a study of pediatric ulcerative colitis. The CDR3 protein is CASSFSHRLNTEAFF. In DNA, the CDR3 is TGTGCCAGCAGTTTCAGTCATCGTTTGAACACTGAAGCTTTCTTT.